These 9 T cell receptor beta chains came from one sample sequenced in a study of T cells after yellow fever vaccination. TCRdb redid the calling of the 5' RACE reads with MiXCR, one entry per CDR3 protein. The sample has about 500,000 distinct CDR3 sequences; roughly 17% are singletons. Source: PBMCs, taken 4 to 6 days after the first yellow fever vaccination. All receptors derive from a man younger than 35 who received the YFV17D yellow fever vaccine.

This clonotype was picked up a small number of times. The genes are TRBV12-3 or TRBV12-4 and TRBJ1-2; D unresolved. Trimming left V 3 bases short and J 4 bases short, with 15 bases between. The CDR3 consists of 15 residues. The CDR3 nucleotides read TGTGCCAGCAGTTTTGAGCCCTCAAGAGGCTATGGCTACACCTTC. Translating gives CASSFEPSRGYGYTF.

This clonotype came up a few times. V is TRBV15 and J is TRBJ2-5, with D possibly TRBD2 on 6 matching bases. V lost 6 bases, J lost 5 bases, and 10 bases lay in between. Germline CDR1 reads LNHNV; CDR2 reads YYDKDF (reference sequence). This CDR3 has 12 residues. For the CDR3, the DNA is TGTGCCACCAGGGGGGGAACGGAGACCCAGTACTTC. This sequence encodes CATRGGTETQYF.

This clonotype was counted between two and nine times. This chain joins TRBV12-3 or TRBV12-4 and TRBJ1-1; 9 bases line up with TRBD1. After removal of 5 bases from V and 0 bases from J, the junction contained 4 bases not matched to a gene. The CDR3 is 15 residues long. The CDR3 coding sequence is TGTGCCAGCAGTAGAGGACAGGGGCTGAACACTGAAGCTTTCTTT. Translated: CASSRGQGLNTEAFF.

The rearrangement uses TRBV5-6 and TRBJ1-2; weak D call: TRBD1 (5 bases). Germline V gene sequence: CDR1 SGHDT, CDR2 YYEEEE. CDR3 length equals 13 residues. Trimming removed 1 base from V and 8 bases from J, with 12 bases in between. CDR3 residues: CASSLPGYEGYTF. As DNA, the CDR3 is TGTGCCAGCAGCTTGCCAGGGTATGAGGGCTACACCTTC.

The J gene is TRBJ1-5, the V gene TRBV29-1; 7 positions match TRBD1. This CDR3 has 12 residues. J gave up 9 bases and V 6 bases, and 8 bases lay outside the gene matches. Germline CDR1 SQVTM, CDR2 ANQGSEA. The CDR3 is CSVRDSAAPQHF. CDR3 nucleotides: TGCAGCGTCCGGGACAGCGCGGCGCCCCAGCATTTT.

Only a few counts were recorded for this clonotype. The J gene is TRBJ1-1, the V gene TRBV7-2; perhaps TRBD1 as D (5 bases). Per the germline V gene, CDR1 is SGHTA and CDR2 is FQGNSA. The CDR3 runs 12 residues. The V end lost 6 bases, the J end lost 6 bases, and 11 bases lay between the germline ends. The CDR3 DNA follows: TGTGCCAGCAGAGGTAGGGGCCCTGAAGCTTTCTTT. It yields the protein CASRGRGPEAFF. Full variable domain (remainder filled in from reference TRBV7-2 and TRBJ1-1): GAGVSQSPSNKVTEKGKDVELRCDPISGHTALYWYRQSLGQGLEFLIYFQGNSAPDKSGLPSDRFSAERTGGSVSTLTIQRTQQEDSAVYLCASRGRGPEAFFGQGTRLTVV.

In its sample, this clonotype was seen a few times. The chain carries TRBV9 and TRBJ2-3; D unclear. Trimming removed 0 bases at V and 2 bases at J, with 10 bases between. Germline values: CDR1 SGDLS, CDR2 YYNGEE. The length of the CDR3 is 15 residues. The CDR3 region is CASSVAPINTDTQYF. CDR3 nucleotide sequence: TGTGCCAGCAGCGTAGCCCCCATAAACACAGATACGCAGTATTTT.

This clonotype was detected only a few times. This chain links TRBV29-1 with TRBJ1-2, with TRBD1 matching over 8 bases. Losses at the gene ends were 7 bases for V and 6 bases for J; bases not matched to a gene: 7. This CDR3 is built from 12 residues. Germline CDR1 reads SQVTM; CDR2 reads ANQGSEA. Written as DNA, the CDR3 is TGCAGCGGCAGTGACAGGGGAAATGGCTACACCTTC. It yields the protein CSGSDRGNGYTF.

This clonotype was seen only a few times. The rearrangement uses TRBV10-3 and TRBJ1-6; D perhaps matches TRBD1 (5 bases). With 6 bases removed from V and 6 bases from J, the gap between germline ends came to 12 bases. CDR1 is ENHRY and CDR2 is SYGVKD in the germline V gene. The CDR3 runs 14 residues. The CDR3 sequence: CAIRTGAANSPLHF. In DNA, the CDR3 is TGTGCCATCAGAACCGGGGCCGCTAATTCACCCCTCCACTTT.